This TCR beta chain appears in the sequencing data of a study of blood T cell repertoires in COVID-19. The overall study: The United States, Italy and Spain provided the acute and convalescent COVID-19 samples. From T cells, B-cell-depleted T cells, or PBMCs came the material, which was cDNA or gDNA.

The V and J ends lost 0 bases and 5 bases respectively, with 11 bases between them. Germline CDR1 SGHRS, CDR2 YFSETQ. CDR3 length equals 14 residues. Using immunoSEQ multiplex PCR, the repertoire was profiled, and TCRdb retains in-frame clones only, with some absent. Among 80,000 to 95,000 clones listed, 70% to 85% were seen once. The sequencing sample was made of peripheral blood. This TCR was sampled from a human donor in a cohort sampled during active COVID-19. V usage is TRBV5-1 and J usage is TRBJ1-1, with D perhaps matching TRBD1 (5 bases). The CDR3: CASSLVPGDTEAFF. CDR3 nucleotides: TGCGCCAGCAGCTTGGTTCCGGGGGATACTGAAGCTTTCTTT. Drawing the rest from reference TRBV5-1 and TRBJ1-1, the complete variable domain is KAGVTQTPRYLIKTRGQQVTLSCSPISGHRSVSWYQQTPGQGLQFLFEYFSETQRNKGNFPGRFSGRQFSNSRSEMNVSTLELGDSALYLCASSLVPGDTEAFFGQGTRLTVV.